A single sample gave rise to the 4 T cell receptor beta chains below, sequenced in a study of memory CD4+ T cells and cytomegalovirus serostatus. Data came from immunoSEQ multiplex PCR; TCRdb stores just in-frame clones and leaves some out. The table includes 45,000 to 50,000 clones, 78% detected once. The sort gate was single viable CD3+CD4+CD8-CD45RO+ cells for memory CD4+ T cells. Sequencing input: memory CD4+ T cells from blood. These receptor sequences come from an adult in good health and CMV-seronegative.

The gene calls are TRBV7-9 and TRBJ1-2; D unresolved. The CDR3 spans 13 residues. V lost 0 bases and J lost 8, with 10 bases in between. The V gene's germline CDR1 is SEHNR and CDR2 FQNEAQ (reference sequence). CDR3 sequence: CASSLAKGSGYTF. CDR3 DNA: TGTGCCAGCAGCTTAGCGAAAGGGAGCGGCTACACCTTC.

Points on this clone: The sample has other DNA sequences that encode this CDR3 too. The chain is built from TRBV5-1 and TRBJ1-1; 9 positions agree with TRBD1. In germline, CDR1 is SGHRS, CDR2 YFSETQ. The CDR3 consists of 15 residues. V shed 4 bases and J 4 bases; nucleotides not matched to a gene: 8. The CDR3 DNA follows: TGCGCCAGCAGCACGGACAGGGGCGGTGGCACTGAAGCTTTCTTT. Translating gives CASSTDRGGGTEAFF.

The CDR3 sequence: CASSSDRWDSEAFF. The CDR3 nucleotides are TGTGCCAGCAGCTCAGACAGGTGGGATTCTGAAGCTTTCTTT. V usage is TRBV7-9 and J usage is TRBJ1-1; the D gene is possibly TRBD1 (6 bases). The CDR3 runs to 14 residues. V lost 4 bases, J lost 6 bases, and 15 bases lay in between. Germline CDR1 SEHNR, CDR2 FQNEAQ (reference sequence).

The chain links TRBV15 to TRBJ2-5, with 10 bases lining up with TRBD1. The germline CDR1 and CDR2 sequences are LNHNV and YYDKDF (reference sequence). The CDR3 is 13 amino acids. Trimming took 4 bases from V and 12 from J; bases not matched to a gene: 8. The DNA of the CDR3 is TGTGCCACCAGCATCGACAGGGGGCAAAGAAAGTACTTC. It yields the protein CATSIDRGQRKYF. The variable domain in full, completed from reference TRBV15 and TRBJ2-5, reads DAMVIQNPRYQVTQFGKPVTLSCSQTLNHNVMYWYQQKSSQAPKLLFHYYDKDFNNEADTPDNFQSRRPNTSFCFLDIRSPGLGDTAMYLCATSIDRGQRKYFGPGTRLLVL.